This entry lists 6 T cell receptor beta chains sequenced from one sample in a study of blood T cells in healthy people across ages. The second PCR ran roughly 6 to 12 cycles with a sample-barcoded 5' primer and J-beta primers. A single record per CDR3 protein comes from TCRdb applying MiXCR to the 5' RACE reads. Here the sample spans 1 million or so distinct CDR3 sequences, 25% being singletons. These same data were also listed under a study on T cells of mothers and their children.

The sequenced material came from blood. The receptors originated from a girl aged 2 to 9 in good health.

The V call is TRBV3-1, the J call TRBJ1-2; 9 bases map to TRBD1. The germline gives CDR1 LGHDT, CDR2 YNNKEL (reference sequence). The ends lost 1 base at V and 2 bases at J; junction bases unmatched: 5. This CDR3 contains 16 residues. This CDR3 is CASSQVRDRENYGYTF. CDR3 in DNA: TGTGCCAGCAGCCAAGTGAGGGACAGGGAAAACTATGGCTACACCTTC.

This clonotype came up a few times. This chain connects TRBV28 to TRBJ2-5; 8 nucleotides agree with TRBD2. The J call may not be correct, given that the DNA end is closer to TRBJ2-1. The CDR3 has 16 amino acids. Germline CDR1 is MDHEN and CDR2 is SYDVKM. CDR3 DNA sequence: TGTGCCAGCAGTTTAACGGCGGGAGGAGGGAACAATGAGCAGTTCTTC. This encodes CASSLTAGGGNNEQFF.

The chain couples TRBV27 to TRBJ2-3; D might be TRBD1 (5 bases). The V end lost 5 bases, the J end lost 6 bases, and 12 bases lay between the germline ends. The germline gives CDR1 MNHEY, CDR2 SMNVEV (reference sequence). CDR3 size: 13 residues. In nucleotides, the CDR3 is TGTGCCAGCAGTAAGGGGTTCACGGATACGCAGTATTTT. Encoded protein: CASSKGFTDTQYF.

The V gene is TRBV5-1, the J gene TRBJ2-3; possible D gene TRBD2, 5 bases. The CDR3 runs 15 residues. CDR1 is SGHRS and CDR2 is YFSETQ in the germline V gene. V gave up 9 bases and J gave up 1 base, with 18 bases separating them. The chain's CDR3 is CATRGGLLGTDTQYF. CDR3 coding DNA: TGCGCCACCCGAGGAGGACTCTTGGGCACAGATACGCAGTATTTT.

The chain uses TRBV7-9 and TRBJ2-3; perhaps D is TRBD1 or TRBD2 (5 bases each). The CDR3 runs to 14 residues. Trimming left V 1 base short and J 8 bases short, with 13 bases between. Germline V lookup: CDR1 SEHNR, CDR2 FQNEAQ (reference sequence). CDR3 sequence reads: CASSLGGDGGTQYF. Written as DNA, the CDR3 is TGTGCCAGCAGCTTAGGAGGGGATGGGGGTACGCAGTATTTT.

The V gene is TRBV10-3, the J gene TRBJ2-5; 9 bases are a match to TRBD1. Trimming cost V 6 bases and J 5 bases; bases outside gene matches: 7. This CDR3 region has 14 residues. CDR1 and CDR2 (germline): ENHRY, SYGVKD. CDR3 residues: CAISTPDRGETQYF. CDR3 DNA sequence: TGTGCCATCAGCACCCCGGACAGGGGTGAGACCCAGTACTTC.